The 15 T cell receptor beta chains below all came from one sample that was sequenced in a study of blood T cell repertoires in COVID-19. TCRdb's copy holds only in-frame clones and misses some; the assay was immunoSEQ multiplex PCR. The table records around 60,000 clones, roughly four fifths of them present only once. The specimen was peripheral blood. All receptors come from a man aged 45-65 years with COVID-19, enrolled during active disease.

This sequence joins TRBV7-9 and TRBJ1-1, with 8 bases fitting TRBD1. Germline values: CDR1 SEHNR, CDR2 FQNEAQ (reference sequence). CDR3 length: 12 residues. V gave up 4 bases and J gave up 7 bases; unmatched junction bases: 2. Here the CDR3 DNA reads TGTGCCAGCAGCTCAGACAGGGGTGAAGCTTTCTTT. Its translation is CASSSDRGEAFF. The variable domain in full, completed from reference TRBV7-9 and TRBJ1-1, reads DTGVSQNPRHKITKRGQNVTFRCDPISEHNRLYWYRQTLGQGPEFLTYFQNEAQLEKSRLLSDRFSAERPKGSFSTLEIQRTEQGDSAMYLCASSSDRGEAFFGQGTRLTVV.

The rearrangement links TRBV18 to TRBJ2-3; 8 bases align to TRBD1. J lost 6 bases, V lost 5 bases, and 13 bases had no gene match. Germline-derived CDR1 and CDR2 are KGHSH and LQKENI. The CDR3 has 16 amino acids. CDR3 protein: CASSLGTGGPIDTQYF. The CDR3 DNA follows: TGTGCCAGCTCATTGGGGACAGGAGGCCCCATTGATACGCAGTATTTT.

The chain links TRBV18 to TRBJ1-2, with 7 bases lining up with TRBD1. The J segment lost 4 bases and the V segment lost 1 base, leaving 6 bases of the junction unmatched. Germline V gene sequence: CDR1 KGHSH, CDR2 LQKENI. The CDR3 spans 15 residues. CDR3 amino acids: CASSPQAGGSYGYTF. DNA of the CDR3: TGTGCCAGCTCACCACAGGCAGGGGGAAGCTATGGCTACACCTTC.

The chain couples TRBV11-2 to TRBJ2-7; 8 bases are shared with TRBD1. CDR3 length: 14 amino acids. CDR1 is SGHAT, CDR2 FQNNGV, per germline. The ends lost 7 bases at V and 1 base at J; junction bases unmatched: 6. This CDR3 reads CASTQQGGSYEQYF. In nucleotides, the CDR3 is TGTGCCAGCACCCAACAGGGGGGTTCCTACGAGCAGTACTTC.

V gene TRBV11-3 combines with J gene TRBJ1-2; possibly TRBD1 for D (6 bases). Germline values: CDR1 SGHNT, CDR2 YENEEA. The V end lost 5 bases, the J end lost 10 bases, and 29 bases lay between the germline ends. This CDR3 comprises 17 residues. CDR3 bases: TGTGCCAGCAGCGACCGCCGGGACACACAATCCCTCTATTTCTACACCTTC. This encodes CASSDRRDTQSLYFYTF.

The chain recombines TRBV4-3 with TRBJ2-3, with TRBD2 matching over 9 bases. The CDR3 totals 19 residues. The germline V gene has CDR1 LGHNA and CDR2 YSLEER. V was clipped by 0 bases and J by 4 bases; unmatched bases: 14. The CDR3 loop reads CASSQDPPGGSGRSDTQYF. The CDR3, as DNA: TGCGCCAGCAGCCAAGACCCCCCGGGTGGGAGCGGGAGGTCAGATACGCAGTATTTT.

V usage is TRBV10-3 and J usage is TRBJ2-7; the match to TRBD1 covers 10 bases. Trimming took 6 bases from V and 4 from J; bases not matched to a gene: 6. There are 14 residues in the CDR3. Looked up from germline, CDR1 is ENHRY and CDR2 is SYGVKD. DNA for the CDR3: TGTGCCATCAGCCGACAGGGGGCAAGATACGAGCAGTACTTC. Protein: CAISRQGARYEQYF.

This chain uses TRBV2 with TRBJ2-7; TRBD1 aligns across 7 bases. J gave up 1 base and V 4 bases, and 4 bases lay outside the gene matches. Germline CDR1 is SNHLY and CDR2 is FYNNEI. The CDR3 loop spans 14 amino acids. The CDR3 DNA reads as TGTGCCAGCAGTGTTGGGACAGCTTCCTACGAGCAGTACTTC. Amino acids: CASSVGTASYEQYF.

This chain connects TRBV2 to TRBJ1-5; 8 nucleotides line up with TRBD1. The J segment lost 5 bases and the V segment lost 4 bases, leaving 10 bases of the junction unmatched. The CDR3 totals 16 residues. Germline values: CDR1 SNHLY, CDR2 FYNNEI. CDR3 DNA: TGTGCCAGCAGTGTTGGCTTGGGCAGGGGGCATCAGCCCCAGCATTTT. The encoded protein is CASSVGLGRGHQPQHF.

The chain is built from TRBV12-3 or TRBV12-4 and TRBJ1-2; perhaps TRBD1 as D (5 bases). V gave up 5 bases and J gave up 7 bases, with 14 bases separating them. The CDR3 runs 13 residues. CDR3 DNA: TGTGCCAGCAGTGTCACAGGTGCCTTTGGCTACACCTTC. As protein: CASSVTGAFGYTF.

This clone was seen a few times. The CDR3, as DNA: TGTGCCAGCAGCTCCGGGATGGGGCAGGGGAGCAATCAGCCCCAGCATTTT. Translation gives CASSSGMGQGSNQPQHF. V usage is TRBV7-6 and J usage is TRBJ1-5, with a possible D match to TRBD1 (6 bases). The V gene lost 4 bases and the J gene lost 1 base, with 17 bases spanning the gap. CDR1 and CDR2 (germline): SGHVS, FNYEAQ. CDR3 size: 17 residues.

J is TRBJ1-1 and V is TRBV18; D possibly corresponds to TRBD1 (5 bases). The CDR3 contains 15 residues. V gave up 3 bases and J gave up 1 base, with 12 bases separating them. Germline V gene sequence: CDR1 KGHSH, CDR2 LQKENI. CDR3 protein: CASSPEQGGNTEAFF. The DNA of the CDR3 is TGTGCCAGCTCACCGGAGCAGGGTGGGAACACTGAAGCTTTCTTT.

The chain employs TRBV27 and TRBJ2-7; the match to TRBD1 covers 9 bases. In germline, CDR1 is MNHEY, CDR2 SMNVEV (reference sequence). The V segment lost 6 bases and the J segment 3 bases; nucleotides outside the gene matches: 9. The CDR3 contains 15 residues. In DNA form, the CDR3 reads TGTGCCAGCAGCCGACAGACAGGGGGTGGCTACGAGCAGTACTTC. Translating it yields CASSRQTGGGYEQYF.

J is TRBJ2-1 and V is TRBV19; 8 nucleotides line up with TRBD1. J lost 4 bases, V lost 5 bases, and 13 bases had no gene match. From germline, CDR1 is LNHDA and CDR2 SQIVND (reference sequence). The CDR3 runs 17 residues. CDR3 in DNA: TGTGCCAGTAGTCCAGACAGGGGACACCCTATATACAATGAGCAGTTCTTC. Amino acid sequence: CASSPDRGHPIYNEQFF.

V is TRBV7-3 and J is TRBJ1-1, with 10 bases matching TRBD1. Germline-derived CDR1 and CDR2 are SGHTA and FQGTGA. V lost 5 bases, J lost 8 bases, and 5 bases stayed unmatched. This CDR3 is built from 13 residues. CDR3 sequence (DNA): TGTGCCAGCAGCCTGGGACAGGGGAGGGAAGCTTTCTTT. Protein product: CASSLGQGREAFF. Using reference TRBV7-3 and TRBJ1-1 for the parts outside the CDR3, the full variable domain is GAGVSQTPSNKVTEKGKYVELRCDPISGHTALYWYRQSLGQGPEFLIYFQGTGAADDSGLPNDRFFAVRPEGSVSTLKIQRTERGDSAVYLCASSLGQGREAFFGQGTRLTVV.